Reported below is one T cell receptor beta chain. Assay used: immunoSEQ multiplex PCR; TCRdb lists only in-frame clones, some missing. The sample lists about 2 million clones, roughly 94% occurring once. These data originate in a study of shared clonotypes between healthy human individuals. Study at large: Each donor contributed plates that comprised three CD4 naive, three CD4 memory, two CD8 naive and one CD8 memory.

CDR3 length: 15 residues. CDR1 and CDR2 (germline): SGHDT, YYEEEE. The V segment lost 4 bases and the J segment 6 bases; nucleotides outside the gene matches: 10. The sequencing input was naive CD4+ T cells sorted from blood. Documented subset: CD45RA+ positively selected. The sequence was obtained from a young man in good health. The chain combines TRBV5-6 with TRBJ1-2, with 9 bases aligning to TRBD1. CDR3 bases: TGTGCCAGCAGCCCCATTCCCGGACAGGGGAATGGCTACACCTTC. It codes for CASSPIPGQGNGYTF.